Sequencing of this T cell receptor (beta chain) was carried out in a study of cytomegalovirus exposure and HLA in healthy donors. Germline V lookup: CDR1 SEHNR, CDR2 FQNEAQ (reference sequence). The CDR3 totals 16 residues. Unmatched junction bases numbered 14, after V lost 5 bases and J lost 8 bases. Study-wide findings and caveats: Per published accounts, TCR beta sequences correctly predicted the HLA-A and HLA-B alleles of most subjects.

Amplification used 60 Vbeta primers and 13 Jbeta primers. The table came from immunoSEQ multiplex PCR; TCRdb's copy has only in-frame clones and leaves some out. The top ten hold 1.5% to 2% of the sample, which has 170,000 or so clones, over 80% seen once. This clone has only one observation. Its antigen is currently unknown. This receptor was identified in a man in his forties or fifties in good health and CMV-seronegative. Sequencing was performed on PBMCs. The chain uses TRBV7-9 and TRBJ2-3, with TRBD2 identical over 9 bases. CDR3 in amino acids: CASSPVRGGAKSTQYF. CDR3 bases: TGTGCCAGCAGCCCGGTGCGCGGGGGGGCCAAGTCTACGCAGTATTTT.